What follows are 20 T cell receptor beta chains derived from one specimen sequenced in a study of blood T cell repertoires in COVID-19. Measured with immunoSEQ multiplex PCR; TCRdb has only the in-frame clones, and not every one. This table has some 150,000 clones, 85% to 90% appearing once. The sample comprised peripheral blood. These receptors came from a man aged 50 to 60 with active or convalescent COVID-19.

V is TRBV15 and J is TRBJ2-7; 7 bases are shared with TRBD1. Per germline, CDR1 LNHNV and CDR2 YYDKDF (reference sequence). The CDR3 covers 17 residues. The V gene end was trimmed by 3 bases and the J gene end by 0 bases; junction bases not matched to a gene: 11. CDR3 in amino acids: CATSRGRQGSSSYEQYF. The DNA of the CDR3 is TGTGCCACCAGCAGGGGTCGACAGGGCTCAAGCTCCTACGAGCAGTACTTC.

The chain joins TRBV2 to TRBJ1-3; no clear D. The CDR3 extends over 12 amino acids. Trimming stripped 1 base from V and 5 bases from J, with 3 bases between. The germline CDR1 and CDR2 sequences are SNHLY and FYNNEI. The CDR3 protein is CASSEDRNTIYF. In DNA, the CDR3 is TGTGCCAGCAGTGAAGACAGAAACACCATATATTTT.

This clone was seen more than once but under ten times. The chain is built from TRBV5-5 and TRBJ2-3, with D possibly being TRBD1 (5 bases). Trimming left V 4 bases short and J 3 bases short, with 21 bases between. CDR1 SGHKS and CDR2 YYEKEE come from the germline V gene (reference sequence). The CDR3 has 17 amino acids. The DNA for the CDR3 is TGTGCCAGCAGCCCCCCCCTCGACAGCGTTTTAACAGATACGCAGTATTTT. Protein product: CASSPPLDSVLTDTQYF. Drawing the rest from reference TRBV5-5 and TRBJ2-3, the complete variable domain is DAGVTQSPTHLIKTRGQQVTLRCSPISGHKSVSWYQQVLGQGPQFIFQYYEKEERGRGNFPDRFSARQFPNYSSELNVNALLLGDSALYLCASSPPLDSVLTDTQYFGPGTRLTVL.

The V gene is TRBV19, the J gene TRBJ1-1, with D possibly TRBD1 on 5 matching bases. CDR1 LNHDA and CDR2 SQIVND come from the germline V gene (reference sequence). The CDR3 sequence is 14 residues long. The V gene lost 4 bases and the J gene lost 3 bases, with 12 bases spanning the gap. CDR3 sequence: CASSNRGGDTEAFF. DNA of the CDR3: TGTGCCAGTAGTAACCGCGGGGGGGACACTGAAGCTTTCTTT.

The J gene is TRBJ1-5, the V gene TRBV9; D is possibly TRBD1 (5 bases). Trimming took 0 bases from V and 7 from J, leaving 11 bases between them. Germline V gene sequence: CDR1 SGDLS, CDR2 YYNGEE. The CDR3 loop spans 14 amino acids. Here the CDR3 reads CASSVGQGEQPQHF. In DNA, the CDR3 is TGTGCCAGCAGCGTAGGGCAGGGTGAGCAGCCCCAGCATTTT.

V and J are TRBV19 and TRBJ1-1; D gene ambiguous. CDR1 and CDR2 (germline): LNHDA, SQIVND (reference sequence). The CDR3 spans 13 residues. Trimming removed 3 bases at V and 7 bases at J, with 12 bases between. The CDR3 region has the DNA TGTGCCAGTAGTATTTTCGGTCCAGGTGAAGCTTTCTTT. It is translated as CASSIFGPGEAFF.

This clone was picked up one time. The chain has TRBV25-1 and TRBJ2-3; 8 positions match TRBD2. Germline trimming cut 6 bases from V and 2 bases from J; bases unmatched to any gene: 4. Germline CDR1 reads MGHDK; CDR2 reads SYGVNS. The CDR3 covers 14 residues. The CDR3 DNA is TGTGCCAGCAGCGTAGCGGGAACCACAGATACGCAGTATTTT. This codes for CASSVAGTTDTQYF.

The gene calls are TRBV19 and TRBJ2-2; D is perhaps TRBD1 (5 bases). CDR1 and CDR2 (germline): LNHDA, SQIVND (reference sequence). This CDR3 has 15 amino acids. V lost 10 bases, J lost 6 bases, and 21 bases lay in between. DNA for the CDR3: TGTGCCACCCTCGGGCAGGGTTTAATATCCGGGGAGCTGTTTTTT. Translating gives CATLGQGLISGELFF.

Written as DNA, the CDR3 is TGTGCCAGCAGTGAGAGGGTACAGAACACTGAAGCTTTCTTT. This encodes CASSERVQNTEAFF. This chain connects TRBV6-2 or TRBV6-3 to TRBJ1-1, with no clear D. The CDR3 runs 14 residues. Germline CDR1 reads MNHEY; CDR2 reads SVGEGT. Trimming pared 5 bases from V and 1 base from J, leaving 11 bases between.

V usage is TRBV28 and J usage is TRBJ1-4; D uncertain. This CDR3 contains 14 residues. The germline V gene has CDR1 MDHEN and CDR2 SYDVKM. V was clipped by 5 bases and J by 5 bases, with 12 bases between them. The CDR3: CASSRRLLNEKLFF. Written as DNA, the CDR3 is TGTGCCAGCAGTCGGCGGCTCTTGAATGAAAAACTGTTTTTT.

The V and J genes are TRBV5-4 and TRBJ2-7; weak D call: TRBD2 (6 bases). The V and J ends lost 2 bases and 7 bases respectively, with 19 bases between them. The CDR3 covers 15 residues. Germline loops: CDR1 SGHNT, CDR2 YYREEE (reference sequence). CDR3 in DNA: TGTGCCAGCAGCTTCTTCGGGCGGAGGGCCTCTGAGCAGTACTTC. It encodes CASSFFGRRASEQYF.

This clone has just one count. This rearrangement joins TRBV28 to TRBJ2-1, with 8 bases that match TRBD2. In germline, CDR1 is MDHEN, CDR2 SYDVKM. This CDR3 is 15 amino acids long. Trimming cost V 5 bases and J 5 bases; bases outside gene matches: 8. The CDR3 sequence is CASSRTSSRDNEQFF. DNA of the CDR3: TGTGCCAGCAGTCGGACTAGCTCCCGGGACAATGAGCAGTTCTTC.

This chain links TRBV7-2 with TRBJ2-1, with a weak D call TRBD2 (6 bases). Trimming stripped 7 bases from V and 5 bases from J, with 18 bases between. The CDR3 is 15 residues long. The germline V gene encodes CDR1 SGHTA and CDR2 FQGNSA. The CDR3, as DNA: TGTGCCAGCAATACCAGGATAGCGGCGAACAATGAGCAGTTCTTC. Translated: CASNTRIAANNEQFF.

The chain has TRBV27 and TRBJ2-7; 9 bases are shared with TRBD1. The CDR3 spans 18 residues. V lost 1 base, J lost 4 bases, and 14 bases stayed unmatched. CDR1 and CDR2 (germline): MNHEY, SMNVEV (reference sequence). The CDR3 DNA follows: TGTGCCAGCAGTTTATTACAGAAAACCGGGACAGGGTATTACGAGCAGTACTTC. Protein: CASSLLQKTGTGYYEQYF.

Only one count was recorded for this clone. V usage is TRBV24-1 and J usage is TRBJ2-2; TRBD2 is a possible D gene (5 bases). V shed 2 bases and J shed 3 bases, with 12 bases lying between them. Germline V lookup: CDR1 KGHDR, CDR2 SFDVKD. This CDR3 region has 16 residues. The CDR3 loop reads CATSDSWEIHTGELFF. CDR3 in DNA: TGTGCCACCAGTGATTCTTGGGAGATTCACACCGGGGAGCTGTTTTTT.

CDR3 residues: CASSSPGGPTYEQYF. CDR3 DNA: TGTGCCAGCAGTTCGCCGGGAGGGCCGACCTACGAGCAGTACTTC. The rearrangement uses TRBV28 and TRBJ2-7; 8 bases are shared with TRBD2. The CDR3 consists of 15 residues. CDR1 MDHEN and CDR2 SYDVKM come from the germline V gene. Trimming cost V 4 bases and J 2 bases; bases outside gene matches: 7.

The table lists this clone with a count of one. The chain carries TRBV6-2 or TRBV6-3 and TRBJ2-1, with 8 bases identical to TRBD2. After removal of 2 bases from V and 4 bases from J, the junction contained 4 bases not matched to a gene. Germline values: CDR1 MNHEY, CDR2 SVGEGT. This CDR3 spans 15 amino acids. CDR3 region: CASSYRVAGYNEQFF. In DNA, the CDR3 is TGTGCCAGCAGTTACCGGGTAGCGGGGTACAATGAGCAGTTCTTC.

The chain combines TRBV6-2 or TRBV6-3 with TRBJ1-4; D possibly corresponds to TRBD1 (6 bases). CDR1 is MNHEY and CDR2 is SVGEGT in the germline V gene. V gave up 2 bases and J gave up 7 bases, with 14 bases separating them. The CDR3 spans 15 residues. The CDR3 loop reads CASSYGRGAGEKLFF. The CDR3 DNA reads TGTGCCAGCAGTTACGGCAGGGGCGCGGGTGAAAAACTGTTTTTT.

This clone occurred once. The CDR3 reads CASSYSGTSGKKLTDTQYF. The DNA for the CDR3 is TGTGCCAGCAGTTACTCGGGGACTAGCGGGAAGAAGCTCACAGATACGCAGTATTTT. This rearrangement joins TRBV6-2 or TRBV6-3 to TRBJ2-3, with TRBD2 matching 13 bases. The CDR3 is 19 residues long. V was clipped by 0 bases and J by 2 bases; unmatched bases: 8. In germline, CDR1 is MNHEY, CDR2 SVGEGT.

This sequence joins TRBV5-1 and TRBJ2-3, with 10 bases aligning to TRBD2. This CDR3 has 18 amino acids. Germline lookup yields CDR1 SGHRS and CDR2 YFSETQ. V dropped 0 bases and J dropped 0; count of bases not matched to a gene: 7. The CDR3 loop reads CASSLASGSNPSTDTQYF. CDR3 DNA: TGCGCCAGCAGCTTGGCTAGCGGGAGCAACCCTAGCACAGATACGCAGTATTTT.